The 13 T cell receptor beta chains below were found in one sample sequenced in a study of blood T cell repertoires in COVID-19. Clones were sequenced by immunoSEQ multiplex PCR, and TCRdb holds only the in-frame ones, with some missing. The sample yields around 70,000 clones, under 95% seen once. Material: peripheral blood. These receptors came from a human donor in a cohort sampled during active COVID-19.

This clone came up a few times. The gene calls are TRBV7-8 and TRBJ2-1; perhaps TRBD2 as D (5 bases). The germline V gene has CDR1 SGHVS and CDR2 FQNEAQ. CDR3 length equals 15 residues. V dropped 5 bases and J dropped 6 bases, with 17 bases sitting between them. The CDR3 spells CASSITRLSSNEQFF. The CDR3 DNA follows: TGTGCCAGCAGCATTACTAGGTTGAGTAGCAATGAGCAGTTCTTC. Supplemented by reference TRBV7-8 and TRBJ2-1, the full variable domain reads GAGVSQSPRYKVAKRGQDVALRCDPISGHVSLFWYQQALGQGPEFLTYFQNEAQLDKSGLPSDRFFAERPEGSVSTLKIQRTQQEDSAVYLCASSITRLSSNEQFFGPGTRLTVL.

The V gene is TRBV15, the J gene TRBJ2-7, with a possible D match to TRBD1 (5 bases). The CDR3 totals 15 residues. V lost 0 bases to trimming and J lost 6 bases, with 15 bases between them. Germline V gene data show CDR1 as LNHNV and CDR2 as YYDKDF (reference sequence). In nucleotides, the CDR3 is TGTGCCACCAGCAGAGAGCAAGACAGATGGGGCGAGCAGTACTTC. Encoded protein: CATSREQDRWGEQYF.

This clone was detected a few times. V is TRBV11-3 and J is TRBJ2-7; the match to TRBD1 covers 9 bases. The CDR3 has 15 residues. In germline, CDR1 is SGHNT, CDR2 YENEEA. Unmatched junction bases numbered 7, after V lost 5 bases and J lost 2 bases. CDR3 residues: CASSHGDRAPYEQYF. CDR3 nucleotide sequence: TGTGCCAGCAGCCACGGGGACAGGGCTCCCTACGAGCAGTACTTC.

This clone was detected a few times. The V and J genes are TRBV10-3 and TRBJ2-1; 7 bases agree with TRBD1. Germline lookup yields CDR1 ENHRY and CDR2 SYGVKD. With V trimmed by 6 bases and J by 5 bases, 4 bases remained unmatched. CDR3 length equals 13 residues. The CDR3 here is CAIRSDRDNEQFF. The CDR3 DNA is TGTGCCATCAGATCCGACAGGGACAATGAGCAGTTCTTC.

This clone was detected once. CDR3 sequence (DNA): TGTGCCATCCGAGGACAGGGGGGTGAGACCCAGTACTTC. It encodes CAIRGQGGETQYF. The chain links TRBV10-3 to TRBJ2-5, with 10 bases fitting TRBD1. This CDR3 is 13 amino acids long. The V gene's germline CDR1 is ENHRY and CDR2 SYGVKD. V dropped 8 bases and J dropped 5; count of bases not matched to a gene: 5.

The genes are TRBV7-2 and TRBJ2-7; the match to TRBD1 covers 11 bases. Unmatched junction bases numbered 9, after V lost 6 bases and J lost 5 bases. The germline gives CDR1 SGHTA, CDR2 FQGNSA. There are 15 residues in the CDR3. The CDR3 region is CASRGRGQGVHEQYF. CDR3 nucleotides: TGTGCCAGCAGAGGAAGGGGACAGGGGGTCCACGAGCAGTACTTC. The full variable domain, with the rest looked up from reference TRBV7-2 and TRBJ2-7, is GAGVSQSPSNKVTEKGKDVELRCDPISGHTALYWYRQSLGQGLEFLIYFQGNSAPDKSGLPSDRFSAERTGGSVSTLTIQRTQQEDSAVYLCASRGRGQGVHEQYFGPGTRLTVT.

V and J are TRBV6-6 and TRBJ2-2; D remains ambiguous. With 3 bases removed from V and 3 bases from J, the gap between germline ends came to 14 bases. From germline, CDR1 is MNHNY and CDR2 SVGAGI (reference sequence). The CDR3 length is 16 residues. CDR3 nucleotides: TGTGCCAGCAGTTATTCAAGTCGACGGGACACCGGGGAGCTGTTTTTT. This encodes CASSYSSRRDTGELFF.

This chain connects TRBV21-1 to TRBJ1-2; no DNA check was done on the table's D call, TRBD1. TRBV21-1 is marked as a pseudogene. The CDR3 covers 16 residues. The CDR3 spells CASSSELRGSLYGYTF. Written as DNA, the CDR3 is TGTGCCAGCAGCTCCGAACTCAGGGGCAGTCTCTATGGCTACACCTTC.

This sequence joins TRBV2 and TRBJ2-1; 7 bases line up with TRBD2. With V trimmed by 5 bases and J by 9 bases, 13 bases remained unmatched. There are 15 residues in the CDR3. Per the germline V gene, CDR1 is SNHLY and CDR2 is FYNNEI. In DNA, the CDR3 is TGTGCCAGCAGTCTGGGCGGGAGTCCACTCACTGAGCAGTTCTTC. It specifies CASSLGGSPLTEQFF. Full variable domain (missing parts from reference TRBV2 and TRBJ2-1): EPEVTQTPSHQVTQMGQEVILRCVPISNHLYFYWYRQILGQKVEFLVSFYNNEISEKSEIFDDQFSVERPDGSNFTLKIRSTKLEDSAMYFCASSLGGSPLTEQFFGPGTRLTVL.

Only one count was recorded for this clone. This sequence joins TRBV4-3 and TRBJ2-1; TRBD1 aligns across 8 bases. V lost 1 base and J lost 0; bases outside the gene matches: 11. This CDR3 contains 19 residues. Germline CDR1 reads LGHNA; CDR2 reads YSLEER. The CDR3 spells CASSQGIRQGYASYNEQFF. CDR3 DNA: TGCGCCAGCAGCCAAGGCATACGACAGGGGTATGCCTCCTACAATGAGCAGTTCTTC.

The chain is built from TRBV12-3 or TRBV12-4 and TRBJ2-5; D might be TRBD2 (5 bases). Between the trimmed V and J ends, which lost 6 bases and 1 base, there was a span of 9 bases. The CDR3 sequence is 13 residues long. CDR3 region: CASSGLTQETQYF. The CDR3 DNA reads as TGTGCCAGCAGCGGACTTACCCAAGAGACCCAGTACTTC.

The chain combines TRBV7-9 with TRBJ2-7; D is perhaps TRBD2 (7 bases). V was trimmed by 1 base and J by 6 bases, leaving 25 bases between them. The germline CDR1 and CDR2 sequences are SEHNR and FQNEAQ (reference sequence). This CDR3 comprises 18 residues. CDR3 coding DNA: TGTGCCAGCAGCTTAGTAGGGGGGAGGGTCCAGGGGTCGTCCGAGCAGTACTTC. It yields the protein CASSLVGGRVQGSSEQYF.

The chain couples TRBV27 to TRBJ2-3; the match to TRBD1 covers 8 bases. V trimming: 5 bases; J trimming: 1 base; junction bases outside the gene matches: 8. The CDR3 runs to 16 residues. Germline CDR1 and CDR2: MNHEY and SMNVEV (reference sequence). CDR3 residues: CASSPRTGSGTDTQYF. CDR3 DNA sequence: TGTGCCAGCAGTCCGCGGACAGGGTCGGGCACAGATACGCAGTATTTT.